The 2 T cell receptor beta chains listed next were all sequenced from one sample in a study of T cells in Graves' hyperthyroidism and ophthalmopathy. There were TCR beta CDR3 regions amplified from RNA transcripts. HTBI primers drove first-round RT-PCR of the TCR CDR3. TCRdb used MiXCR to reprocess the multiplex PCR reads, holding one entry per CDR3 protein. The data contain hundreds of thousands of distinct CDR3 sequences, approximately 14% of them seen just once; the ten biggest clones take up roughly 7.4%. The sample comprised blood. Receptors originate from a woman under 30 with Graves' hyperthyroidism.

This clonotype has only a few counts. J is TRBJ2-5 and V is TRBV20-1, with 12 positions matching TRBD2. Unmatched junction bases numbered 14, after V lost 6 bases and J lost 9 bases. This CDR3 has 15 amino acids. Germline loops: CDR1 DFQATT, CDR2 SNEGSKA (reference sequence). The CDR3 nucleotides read TGCAGTGCCCCGACTAGCGGGGGCCCCAAAGGAGCCCAGTACTTC. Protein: CSAPTSGGPKGAQYF.

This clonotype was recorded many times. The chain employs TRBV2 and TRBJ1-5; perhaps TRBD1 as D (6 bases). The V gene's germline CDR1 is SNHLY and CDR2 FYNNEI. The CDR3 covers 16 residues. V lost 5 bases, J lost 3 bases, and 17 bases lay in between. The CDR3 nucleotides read TGTGCCAGCAGTACCGATTTCGGGGGCCCCAATCAGCCCCAGCATTTT. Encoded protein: CASSTDFGGPNQPQHF. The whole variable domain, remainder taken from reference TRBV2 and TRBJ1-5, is EPEVTQTPSHQVTQMGQEVILRCVPISNHLYFYWYRQILGQKVEFLVSFYNNEISEKSEIFDDQFSVERPDGSNFTLKIRSTKLEDSAMYFCASSTDFGGPNQPQHFGDGTRLSIL.